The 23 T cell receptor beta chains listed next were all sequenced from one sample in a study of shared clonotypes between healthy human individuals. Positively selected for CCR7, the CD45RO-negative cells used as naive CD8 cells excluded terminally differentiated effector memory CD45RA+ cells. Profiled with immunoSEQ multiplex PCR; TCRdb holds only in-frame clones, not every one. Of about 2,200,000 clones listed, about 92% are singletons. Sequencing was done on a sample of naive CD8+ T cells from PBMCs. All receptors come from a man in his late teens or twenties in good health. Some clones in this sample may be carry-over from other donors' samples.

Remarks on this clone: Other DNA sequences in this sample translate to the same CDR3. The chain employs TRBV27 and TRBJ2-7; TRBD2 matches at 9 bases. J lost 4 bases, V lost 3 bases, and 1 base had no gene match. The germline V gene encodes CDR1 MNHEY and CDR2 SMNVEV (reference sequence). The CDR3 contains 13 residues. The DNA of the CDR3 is TGTGCCAGCAGTTTGCTAGCGGGATACGAGCAGTACTTC. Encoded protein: CASSLLAGYEQYF.

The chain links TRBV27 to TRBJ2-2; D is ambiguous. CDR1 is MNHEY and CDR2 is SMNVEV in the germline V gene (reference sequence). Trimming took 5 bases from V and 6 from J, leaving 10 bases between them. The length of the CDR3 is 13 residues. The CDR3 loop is CASSPGRPGELFF. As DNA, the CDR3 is TGTGCCAGCAGTCCCGGCCGGCCCGGGGAGCTGTTTTTT.

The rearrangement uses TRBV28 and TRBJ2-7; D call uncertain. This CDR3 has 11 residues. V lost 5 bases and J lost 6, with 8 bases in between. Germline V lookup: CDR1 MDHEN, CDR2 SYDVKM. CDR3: CASSEGSEQYF. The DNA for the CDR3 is TGTGCCAGCAGTGAAGGTAGCGAGCAGTACTTC.

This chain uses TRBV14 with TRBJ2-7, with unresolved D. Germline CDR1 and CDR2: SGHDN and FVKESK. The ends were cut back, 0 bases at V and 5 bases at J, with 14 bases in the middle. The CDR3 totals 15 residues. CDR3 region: CASSQDRSQINEQYF. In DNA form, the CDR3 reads TGTGCCAGCAGCCAAGATCGATCACAAATAAACGAGCAGTACTTC.

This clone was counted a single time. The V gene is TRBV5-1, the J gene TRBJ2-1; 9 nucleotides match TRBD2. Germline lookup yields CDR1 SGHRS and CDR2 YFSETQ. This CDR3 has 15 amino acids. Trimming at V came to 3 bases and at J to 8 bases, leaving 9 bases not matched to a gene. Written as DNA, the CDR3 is TGCGCCAGCAGCTCGCCCGGGACTAGCACCCATGAGCAGTTCTTC. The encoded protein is CASSSPGTSTHEQFF.

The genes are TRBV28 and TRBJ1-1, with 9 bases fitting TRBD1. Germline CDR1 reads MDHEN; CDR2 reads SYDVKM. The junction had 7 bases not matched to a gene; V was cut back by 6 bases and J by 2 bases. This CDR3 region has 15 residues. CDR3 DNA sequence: TGTGCCAGCAGCCTAGGACAGGGGAGAAACACTGAAGCTTTCTTT. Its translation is CASSLGQGRNTEAFF.

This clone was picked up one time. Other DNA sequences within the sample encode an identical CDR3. The CDR3 reads CASSPRQGNYGYTF. CDR3 sequence (DNA): TGCGCCAGCAGCCCGAGACAGGGGAACTATGGCTACACCTTC. The J gene is TRBJ1-2, the V gene TRBV4-3; 8 bases are a match to TRBD1. The CDR3 has 14 amino acids. The V segment lost 4 bases and the J segment 2 bases; nucleotides outside the gene matches: 3. Germline-derived CDR1 and CDR2 are LGHNA and YSLEER.

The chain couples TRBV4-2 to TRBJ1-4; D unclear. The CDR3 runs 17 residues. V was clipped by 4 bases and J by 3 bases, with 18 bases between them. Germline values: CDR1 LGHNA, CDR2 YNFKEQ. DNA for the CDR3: TGTGCCAGCAGCCCCTCCTCGACGGACCTGGCTAATGAAAAACTGTTTTTT. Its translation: CASSPSSTDLANEKLFF.

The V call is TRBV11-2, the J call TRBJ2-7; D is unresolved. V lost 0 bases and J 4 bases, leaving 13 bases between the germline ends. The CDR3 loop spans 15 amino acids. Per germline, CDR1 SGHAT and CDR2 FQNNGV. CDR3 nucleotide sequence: TGTGCCAGCAGCTTAGACGCCTGGTCTGGTTACGAGCAGTACTTC. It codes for CASSLDAWSGYEQYF.

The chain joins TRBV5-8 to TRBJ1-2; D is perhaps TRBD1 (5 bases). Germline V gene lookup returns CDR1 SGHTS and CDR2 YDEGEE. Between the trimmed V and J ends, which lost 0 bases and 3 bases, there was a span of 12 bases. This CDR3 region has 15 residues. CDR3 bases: TGTGCCAGCAGCTTGGCTTCAGGGACCCACTATGGCTACACCTTC. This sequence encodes CASSLASGTHYGYTF.

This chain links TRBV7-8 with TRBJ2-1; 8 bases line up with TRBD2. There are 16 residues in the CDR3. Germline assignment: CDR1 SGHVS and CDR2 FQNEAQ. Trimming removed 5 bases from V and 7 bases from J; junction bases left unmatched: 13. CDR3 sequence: CASSPPLIPGGNEQFF. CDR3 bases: TGTGCCAGCAGCCCCCCCCTCATCCCGGGAGGGAATGAGCAGTTCTTC. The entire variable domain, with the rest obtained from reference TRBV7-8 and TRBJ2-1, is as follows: GAGVSQSPRYKVAKRGQDVALRCDPISGHVSLFWYQQALGQGPEFLTYFQNEAQLDKSGLPSDRFFAERPEGSVSTLKIQRTQQEDSAVYLCASSPPLIPGGNEQFFGPGTRLTVL.

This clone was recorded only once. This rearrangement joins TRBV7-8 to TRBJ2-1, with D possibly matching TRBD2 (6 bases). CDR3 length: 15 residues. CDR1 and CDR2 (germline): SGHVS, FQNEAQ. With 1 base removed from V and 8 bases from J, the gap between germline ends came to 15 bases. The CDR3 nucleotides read TGTGCCAGCAGCTTAGGATACGGGAGACGCGATGAGCAGTTCTTC. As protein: CASSLGYGRRDEQFF.

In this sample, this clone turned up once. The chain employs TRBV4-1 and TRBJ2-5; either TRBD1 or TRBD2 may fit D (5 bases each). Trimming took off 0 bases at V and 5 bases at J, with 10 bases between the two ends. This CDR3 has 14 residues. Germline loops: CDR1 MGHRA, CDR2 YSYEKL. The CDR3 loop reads CASSQDRERETQYF. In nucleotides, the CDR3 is TGCGCCAGCAGCCAAGACAGGGAGAGGGAGACCCAGTACTTC.

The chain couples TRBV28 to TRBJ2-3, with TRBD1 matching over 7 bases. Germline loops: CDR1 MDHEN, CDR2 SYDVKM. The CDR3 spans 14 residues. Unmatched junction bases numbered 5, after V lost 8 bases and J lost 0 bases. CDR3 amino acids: CASSPGGSTDTQYF. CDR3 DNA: TGTGCCAGCTCACCAGGGGGTAGCACAGATACGCAGTATTTT. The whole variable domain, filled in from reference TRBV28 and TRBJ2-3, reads DVKVTQSSRYLVKRTGEKVFLECVQDMDHENMFWYRQDPGLGLRLIYFSYDVKMKEKGDIPEGYSVSREKKERFSLILESASTNQTSMYLCASSPGGSTDTQYFGPGTRLTVL.

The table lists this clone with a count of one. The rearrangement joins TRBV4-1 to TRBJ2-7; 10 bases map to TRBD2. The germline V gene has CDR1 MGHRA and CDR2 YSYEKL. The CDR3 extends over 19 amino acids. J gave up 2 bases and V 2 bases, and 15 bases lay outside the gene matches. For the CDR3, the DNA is TGCGCCAGCAGCCAATCGGTTCGCCTAGCGGGAGTAACCACCTACGAGCAGTACTTC. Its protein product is CASSQSVRLAGVTTYEQYF.

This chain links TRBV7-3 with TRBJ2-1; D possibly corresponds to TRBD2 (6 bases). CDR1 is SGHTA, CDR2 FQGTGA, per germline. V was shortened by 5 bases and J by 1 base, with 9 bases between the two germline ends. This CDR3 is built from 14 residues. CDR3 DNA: TGTGCCAGCAGCCATAGCGGTTCCTACAATGAGCAGTTCTTC. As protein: CASSHSGSYNEQFF.

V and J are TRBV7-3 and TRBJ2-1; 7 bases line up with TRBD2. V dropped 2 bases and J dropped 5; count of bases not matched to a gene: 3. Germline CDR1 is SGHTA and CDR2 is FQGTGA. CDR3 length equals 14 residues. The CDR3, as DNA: TGTGCCAGCAGCTTACTTAGCGGGCACAATGAGCAGTTCTTC. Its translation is CASSLLSGHNEQFF. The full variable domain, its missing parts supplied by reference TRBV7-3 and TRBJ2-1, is GAGVSQTPSNKVTEKGKYVELRCDPISGHTALYWYRQSLGQGPEFLIYFQGTGAADDSGLPNDRFFAVRPEGSVSTLKIQRTERGDSAVYLCASSLLSGHNEQFFGPGTRLTVL.

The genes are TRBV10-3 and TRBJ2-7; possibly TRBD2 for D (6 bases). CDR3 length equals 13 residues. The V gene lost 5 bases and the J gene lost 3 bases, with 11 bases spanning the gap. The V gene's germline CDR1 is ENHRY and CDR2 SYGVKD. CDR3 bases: TGTGCCATCAGTCCTCAGGGAGGCTACGAGCAGTACTTC. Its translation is CAISPQGGYEQYF.

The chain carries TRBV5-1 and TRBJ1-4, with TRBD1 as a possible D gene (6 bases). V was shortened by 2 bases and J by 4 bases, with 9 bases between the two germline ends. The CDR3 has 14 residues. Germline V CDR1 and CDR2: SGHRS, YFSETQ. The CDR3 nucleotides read TGCGCCAGCAGCTTCGACAGGTTTAATGAAAAACTGTTTTTT. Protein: CASSFDRFNEKLFF.

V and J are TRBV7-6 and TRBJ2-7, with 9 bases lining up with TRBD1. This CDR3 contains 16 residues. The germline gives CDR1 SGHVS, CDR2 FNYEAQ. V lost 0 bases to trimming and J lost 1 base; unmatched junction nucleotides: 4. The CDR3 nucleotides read TGTGCCAGCAGCTTAGCGGGACAGGGTTTTTCCTACGAGCAGTACTTC. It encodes CASSLAGQGFSYEQYF. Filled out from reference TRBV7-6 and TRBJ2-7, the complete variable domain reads GAGVSQSPRYKVTKRGQDVALRCDPISGHVSLYWYRQALGQGPEFLTYFNYEAQQDKSGLPNDRFSAERPEGSISTLTIQRTEQRDSAMYRCASSLAGQGFSYEQYFGPGTRLTVT.

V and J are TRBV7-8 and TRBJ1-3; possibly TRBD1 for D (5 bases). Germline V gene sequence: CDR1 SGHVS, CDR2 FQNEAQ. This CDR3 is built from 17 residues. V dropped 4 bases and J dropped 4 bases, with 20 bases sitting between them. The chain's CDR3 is CASSSGPTLRGGNTIYF. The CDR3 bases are TGTGCCAGCAGCTCGGGACCTACCCTTCGAGGAGGAAACACCATATATTTT.

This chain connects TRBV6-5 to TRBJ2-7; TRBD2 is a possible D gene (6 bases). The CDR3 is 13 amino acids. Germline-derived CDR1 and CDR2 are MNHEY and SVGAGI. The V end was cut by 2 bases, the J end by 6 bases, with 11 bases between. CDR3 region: CASSYGGLVEQYF. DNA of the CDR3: TGTGCCAGCAGTTACGGAGGGTTGGTCGAGCAGTACTTC.

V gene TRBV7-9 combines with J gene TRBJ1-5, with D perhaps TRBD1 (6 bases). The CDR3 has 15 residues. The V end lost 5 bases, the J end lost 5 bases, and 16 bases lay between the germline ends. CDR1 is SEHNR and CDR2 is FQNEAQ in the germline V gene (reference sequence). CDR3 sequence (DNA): TGTGCCAGCAGCCCGGCGGGGGCGGGGGATCAGCCCCAGCATTTT. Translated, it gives CASSPAGAGDQPQHF.